The 23 T cell receptor beta chains presented below share a single source sample, sequenced in a study of blood T cells in healthy people across ages. Sample-barcoded 5' priming and a J-beta primer mix drove a second PCR of about 6 to 11 cycles. TCRdb re-derived calls from the 5' RACE reads in MiXCR, one entry per CDR3 protein. The sample lists about 640,000 distinct CDR3 sequences, about 54% occurring once. What was sequenced was blood. These receptors were collected from a man aged 55 to 69 in good health.

This rearrangement joins TRBV5-1 to TRBJ2-3; tentatively, D is TRBD2 (6 bases). V lost 0 bases, J lost 2 bases, and 16 bases lay in between. Germline V gene data show CDR1 as SGHRS and CDR2 as YFSETQ. The CDR3 is made up of 17 amino acids. Written as DNA, the CDR3 is TGCGCCAGCAGCTTGGCCGGGACTTCCCACATCACAGATACGCAGTATTTT. Amino acid sequence: CASSLAGTSHITDTQYF.

This clonotype has only a few counts. V is TRBV6-2 or TRBV6-3 and J is TRBJ2-1; 8 bases fit TRBD2. The length of the CDR3 is 18 residues. The V gene end was trimmed by 2 bases and the J gene end by 3 bases; junction bases not matched to a gene: 12. Germline CDR1 MNHEY, CDR2 SVGEGT. The CDR3 loop is CASSYDSHRGGYYNEQFF. In DNA, the CDR3 is TGTGCCAGCAGTTACGACTCTCATCGGGGGGGTTACTACAATGAGCAGTTCTTC.

This clonotype was seen a single time. The chain is built from TRBV9 and TRBJ2-5, with 7 bases matching TRBD1. Germline-derived CDR1 and CDR2 are SGDLS and YYNGEE. J gave up 2 bases and V 0 bases, and 7 bases lay outside the gene matches. The CDR3 is 16 residues long. The CDR3 DNA follows: TGTGCCAGCAGCGTAGGACAGGGTATAGGGCAAGAGACCCAGTACTTC. Protein sequence: CASSVGQGIGQETQYF.

The chain combines TRBV4-1 with TRBJ2-5, with D possibly being TRBD2 (5 bases). The CDR3 has 15 residues. V was trimmed by 4 bases and J by 1 base, leaving 13 bases between them. Germline CDR1 is MGHRA and CDR2 is YSYEKL. The DNA for the CDR3 is TGCGCCAGCAGCCGTCAAGCTAGCTTCCAAGAGACCCAGTACTTC. Protein product: CASSRQASFQETQYF.

J is TRBJ1-6 and V is TRBV20-1; 7 bases agree with TRBD1. CDR1 and CDR2 from the germline V gene are DFQATT and SNEGSKA (reference sequence). The junction had 8 bases not matched to a gene; V was cut back by 3 bases and J by 0 bases. This CDR3 spans 17 amino acids. This CDR3 reads CSARPGQTSSYNSPLHF. The CDR3 coding sequence is TGCAGTGCTAGGCCGGGACAGACTAGCTCCTATAATTCACCCCTCCACTTT.

The chain carries TRBV20-1 and TRBJ2-5; possible D gene TRBD2, 6 bases. Trimming cost V 5 bases and J 5 bases, with 18 bases left between them. The CDR3 sequence is 14 residues long. CDR1 is DFQATT, CDR2 SNEGSKA, per germline (reference sequence). The chain's CDR3 is CSAPLGAGGETQYF. In DNA form, the CDR3 reads TGCAGTGCTCCGCTCGGGGCTGGGGGGGAGACCCAGTACTTC.

The V and J genes are TRBV4-1 and TRBJ2-1, with TRBD2 matching over 9 bases. The germline V gene has CDR1 MGHRA and CDR2 YSYEKL. With 2 bases clipped from V and 10 bases from J, the junction kept 21 bases outside the gene matches. The CDR3 is made up of 19 amino acids. CDR3 nucleotides: TGCGCCAGCAGCCAACCCCGACTAGCGGTTACCCCAAGGGGCAGGGAGCAGTTCTTC. Amino acids: CASSQPRLAVTPRGREQFF.

This clonotype was seen just once. This rearrangement joins TRBV5-4 to TRBJ2-5, with 13 nucleotides matching TRBD2. Looked up from germline, CDR1 is SGHNT and CDR2 is YYREEE (reference sequence). The CDR3 runs 16 residues. The ends lost 0 bases at V and 5 bases at J; junction bases unmatched: 4. The chain's CDR3 is CASSLAGGLAGETQYF. As DNA, the CDR3 is TGTGCCAGCAGCTTGGCTGGGGGACTAGCGGGGGAGACCCAGTACTTC.

For the CDR3, the DNA is TGTGCCACCAGTGATCCGGGACAGGGGGGCTGGAATCAGCCCCAGCATTTT. This gives the protein CATSDPGQGGWNQPQHF. V is TRBV24-1 and J is TRBJ1-5; 11 nucleotides line up with TRBD1. With V trimmed by 3 bases and J by 4 bases, 7 bases remained unmatched. This CDR3 is 17 amino acids long. CDR1 and CDR2 (germline): KGHDR, SFDVKD.

This clonotype has only a few counts. J is TRBJ2-1 and V is TRBV29-1, with D possibly called TRBD1 or TRBD2 (5 bases each). The V gene lost 3 bases and the J gene lost 8 bases, with 14 bases spanning the gap. The CDR3 length is 13 residues. Per germline, CDR1 SQVTM and CDR2 ANQGSEA. CDR3 sequence (DNA): TGCAGCGTTGACCGGGGAAGGGGCCATGAGCAGTTCTTC. It specifies CSVDRGRGHEQFF.

This chain joins TRBV10-3 and TRBJ1-1; D is undetermined. The CDR3 is 13 amino acids. Germline loops: CDR1 ENHRY, CDR2 SYGVKD. V lost 3 bases to trimming and J lost 5 bases, with 10 bases between them. Here the CDR3 reads CAISEPDITEAFF. The CDR3 bases are TGTGCCATCAGTGAACCCGACATAACTGAAGCTTTCTTT.

The rearrangement joins TRBV5-1 to TRBJ2-6; possibly TRBD2 for D (5 bases). This CDR3 contains 17 residues. V gave up 4 bases and J gave up 1 base, with 15 bases separating them. Per the germline V gene, CDR1 is SGHRS and CDR2 is YFSETQ. This chain's CDR3 is CASSPSAAVSGANVLTF. Written as DNA, the CDR3 is TGCGCCAGCAGCCCATCAGCGGCCGTTTCTGGGGCCAACGTCCTGACTTTC. The whole variable domain, remainder taken from reference TRBV5-1 and TRBJ2-6, is KAGVTQTPRYLIKTRGQQVTLSCSPISGHRSVSWYQQTPGQGLQFLFEYFSETQRNKGNFPGRFSGRQFSNSRSEMNVSTLELGDSALYLCASSPSAAVSGANVLTFGAGSRLTVL.

The V gene is TRBV7-2, the J gene TRBJ2-5; no firm D call. CDR1 is SGHTA, CDR2 FQGNSA, per germline. The V gene lost 1 base and the J gene lost 5 bases, with 14 bases spanning the gap. The CDR3 covers 15 residues. In nucleotides, the CDR3 is TGTGCCAGCAGCTTAGGTACTGGGTTTTGGGAGACCCAGTACTTC. Translation gives CASSLGTGFWETQYF.

This clonotype appeared a few times. The J gene is TRBJ2-1, the V gene TRBV5-1; D gene unclear. Germline lookup yields CDR1 SGHRS and CDR2 YFSETQ. The CDR3 loop spans 13 amino acids. V was shortened by 4 bases and J by 6 bases, with 11 bases between the two germline ends. The CDR3 nucleotides read TGCGCCAGCAGCGCCGTACAACCCAATGAGCAGTTCTTC. This encodes CASSAVQPNEQFF.

J is TRBJ2-5 and V is TRBV9; TRBD2 might be the D (5 bases). V was pared by 0 bases and J by 7 bases, with 16 bases between. This CDR3 has 15 amino acids. Germline V CDR1 and CDR2: SGDLS, YYNGEE. In DNA form, the CDR3 reads TGTGCCAGCAGCGTAGGGGAGCACGCCGGAGGGACCCAGTACTTC. Translated: CASSVGEHAGGTQYF.

The chain combines TRBV20-1 with TRBJ2-5; 7 nucleotides match TRBD2. CDR3 length: 16 residues. The V segment lost 1 base and the J segment 7 bases; nucleotides outside the gene matches: 15. Germline V gene lookup returns CDR1 DFQATT and CDR2 SNEGSKA (reference sequence). CDR3 nucleotides: TGCAGTGCTAGAGGGGGAGGGTCGGCGTTAATGGGGACCCAGTACTTC. It encodes CSARGGGSALMGTQYF.

This clonotype was seen a handful of times. The rearrangement uses TRBV29-1 and TRBJ2-3; D is unresolved. There are 12 residues in the CDR3. Trimming stripped 6 bases from V and 6 bases from J, with 13 bases between. Germline CDR1 and CDR2: SQVTM and ANQGSEA. The CDR3 loop reads CSVSSSRDTQYF. The CDR3 region has the DNA TGCAGCGTCTCCTCTTCGCGGGATACGCAGTATTTT.

J is TRBJ2-1 and V is TRBV11-2; D is possibly TRBD2 (6 bases). The CDR3 has 16 residues. The V end was cut by 3 bases, the J end by 3 bases, with 15 bases between. Germline loops: CDR1 SGHAT, CDR2 FQNNGV. The chain's CDR3 is CASSFSGLGDYNEQFF. CDR3 nucleotide sequence: TGTGCCAGCAGCTTTAGCGGACTGGGCGACTACAATGAGCAGTTCTTC. The entire variable domain, with the rest obtained from reference TRBV11-2 and TRBJ2-1, is as follows: EAGVAQSPRYKIIEKRQSVAFWCNPISGHATLYWYQQILGQGPKLLIQFQNNGVVDDSQLPKDRFSAERLKGVDSTLKIQPAKLEDSAVYLCASSFSGLGDYNEQFFGPGTRLTVL.

This clonotype was recorded a few times. This chain uses TRBV3-1 with TRBJ2-7; maybe TRBD2 (6 bases). This CDR3 has 14 residues. The germline V gene encodes CDR1 LGHDT and CDR2 YNNKEL (reference sequence). V lost 4 bases, J lost 3 bases, and 13 bases lay in between. The CDR3, as DNA: TGTGCCAGCAGCCCCAAGGCGGGGCACTACGAGCAGTACTTC. Translation: CASSPKAGHYEQYF.

This clonotype has just one count. The chain carries TRBV5-1 and TRBJ1-6, with a tentative D call TRBD1 (5 bases). The CDR3 consists of 13 residues. Germline CDR1 reads SGHRS; CDR2 reads YFSETQ. The V end was cut by 0 bases, the J end by 11 bases, with 9 bases between. The CDR3 DNA follows: TGCGCCAGCAGCTTGGAGGCAGGGACACCCCTCCACTTT. Protein sequence: CASSLEAGTPLHF.

V usage is TRBV28 and J usage is TRBJ1-2; 10 nucleotides agree with TRBD1. Germline V lookup: CDR1 MDHEN, CDR2 SYDVKM. CDR3 size: 15 residues. J was trimmed by 8 bases and V by 4 bases; bases with no gene match: 10. The CDR3 nucleotides read TGTGCCAGCAGTTCGGGGACAGGGGACATAGGAGGCTACACCTTC. It yields the protein CASSSGTGDIGGYTF.

The chain has TRBV24-1 and TRBJ2-3, with a possible D match to TRBD2 (6 bases). The germline gives CDR1 KGHDR, CDR2 SFDVKD. Trimming pared 5 bases from V and 8 bases from J, leaving 22 bases between. This CDR3 spans 16 amino acids. CDR3 residues: CATSGRDSRHGGTQYF. The CDR3 DNA follows: TGTGCCACCAGTGGCCGGGACTCGCGGCACGGGGGTACGCAGTATTTT.

The V and J genes are TRBV11-2 and TRBJ2-4; TRBD2 might be the D (5 bases). CDR3 size: 19 residues. Germline V gene lookup returns CDR1 SGHAT and CDR2 FQNNGV. Trimming cost V 0 bases and J 4 bases, with 22 bases left between them. Written as DNA, the CDR3 is TGTGCCAGCAGCTTAGATCGTCCCAAATACGGAGGAGTAAAAAACATTCAGTACTTC. Protein product: CASSLDRPKYGGVKNIQYF. The entire variable domain, with the rest obtained from reference TRBV11-2 and TRBJ2-4, is as follows: EAGVAQSPRYKIIEKRQSVAFWCNPISGHATLYWYQQILGQGPKLLIQFQNNGVVDDSQLPKDRFSAERLKGVDSTLKIQPAKLEDSAVYLCASSLDRPKYGGVKNIQYFGAGTRLSVL.